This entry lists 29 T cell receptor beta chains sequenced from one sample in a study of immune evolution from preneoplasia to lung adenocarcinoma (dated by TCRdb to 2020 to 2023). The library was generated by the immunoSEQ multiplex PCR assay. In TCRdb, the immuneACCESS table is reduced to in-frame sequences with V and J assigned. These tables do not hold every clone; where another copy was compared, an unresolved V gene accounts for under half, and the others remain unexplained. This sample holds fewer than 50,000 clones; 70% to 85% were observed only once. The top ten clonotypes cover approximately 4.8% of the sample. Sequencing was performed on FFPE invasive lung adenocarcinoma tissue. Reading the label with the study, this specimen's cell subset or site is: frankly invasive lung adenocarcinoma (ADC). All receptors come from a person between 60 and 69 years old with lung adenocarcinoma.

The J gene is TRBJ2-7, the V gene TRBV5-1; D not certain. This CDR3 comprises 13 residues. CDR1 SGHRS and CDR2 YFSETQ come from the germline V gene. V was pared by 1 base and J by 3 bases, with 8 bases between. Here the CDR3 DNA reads TGCGCCAGCAGCTTGATACCGATCTACGAGCAGTACTTC. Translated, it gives CASSLIPIYEQYF.

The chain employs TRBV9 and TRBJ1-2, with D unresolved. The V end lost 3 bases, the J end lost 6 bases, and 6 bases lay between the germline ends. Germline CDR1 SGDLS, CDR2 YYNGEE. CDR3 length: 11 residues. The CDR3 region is CASSAPDGYTF. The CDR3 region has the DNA TGTGCCAGCAGCGCTCCCGATGGCTACACCTTC.

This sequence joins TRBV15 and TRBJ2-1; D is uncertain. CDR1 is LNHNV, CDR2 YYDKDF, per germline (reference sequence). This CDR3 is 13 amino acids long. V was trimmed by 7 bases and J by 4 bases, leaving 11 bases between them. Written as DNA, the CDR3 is TGTGCCACCAACACGTCCACGTACAATGAGCAGTTCTTC. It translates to CATNTSTYNEQFF.

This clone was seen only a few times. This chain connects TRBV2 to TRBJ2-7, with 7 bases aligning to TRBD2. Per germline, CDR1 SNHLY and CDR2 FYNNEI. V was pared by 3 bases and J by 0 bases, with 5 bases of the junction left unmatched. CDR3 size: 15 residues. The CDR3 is CASSEREGTSYEQYF. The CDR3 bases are TGTGCCAGCAGTGAGAGGGAGGGGACCTCCTACGAGCAGTACTTC.

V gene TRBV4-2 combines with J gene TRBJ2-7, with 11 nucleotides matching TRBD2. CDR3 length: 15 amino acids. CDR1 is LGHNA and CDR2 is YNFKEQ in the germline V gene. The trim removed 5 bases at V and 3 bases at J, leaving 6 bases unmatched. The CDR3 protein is CASSSSGRKVYEQYF. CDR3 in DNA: TGTGCCAGCAGCTCTAGCGGGAGGAAAGTCTACGAGCAGTACTTC.

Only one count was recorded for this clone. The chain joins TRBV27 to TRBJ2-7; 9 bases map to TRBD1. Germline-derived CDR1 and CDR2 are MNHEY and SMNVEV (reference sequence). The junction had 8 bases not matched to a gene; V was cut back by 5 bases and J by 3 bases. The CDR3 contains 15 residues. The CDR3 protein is CASSIPSDRGYEQYF. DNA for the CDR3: TGTGCCAGCAGTATCCCGTCGGACAGGGGCTACGAGCAGTACTTC.

CDR3 in DNA: TGTGCCAGCAGCTTGGTTGCTAGCGGAGAGGGTGATACGCAGTATTTT. This gives the protein CASSLVASGEGDTQYF. The rearrangement links TRBV5-4 to TRBJ2-3, with 7 bases matching TRBD2. Looked up from germline, CDR1 is SGHNT and CDR2 is YYREEE (reference sequence). Trimming removed 0 bases from V and 6 bases from J; junction bases left unmatched: 10. This CDR3 contains 16 residues.

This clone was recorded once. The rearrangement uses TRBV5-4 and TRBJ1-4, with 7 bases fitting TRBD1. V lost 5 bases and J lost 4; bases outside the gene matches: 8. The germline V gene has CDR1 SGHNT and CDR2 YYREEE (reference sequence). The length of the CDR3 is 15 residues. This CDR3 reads CASSLNRGNNEKLFF. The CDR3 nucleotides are TGTGCCAGCAGTCTGAACAGGGGAAATAATGAAAAACTGTTTTTT.

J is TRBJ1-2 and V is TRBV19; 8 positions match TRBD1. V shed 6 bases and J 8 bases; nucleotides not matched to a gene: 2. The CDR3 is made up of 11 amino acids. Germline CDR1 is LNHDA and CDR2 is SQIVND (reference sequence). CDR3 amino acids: CASRQGEGYTF. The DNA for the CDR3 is TGTGCCAGTAGACAGGGGGAAGGCTACACCTTC. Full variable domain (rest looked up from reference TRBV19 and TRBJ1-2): DGGITQSPKYLFRKEGQNVTLSCEQNLNHDAMYWYRQDPGQGLRLIYYSQIVNDFQKGDIAEGYSVSREKKESFPLTVTSAQKNPTAFYLCASRQGEGYTFGSGTRLTVV.

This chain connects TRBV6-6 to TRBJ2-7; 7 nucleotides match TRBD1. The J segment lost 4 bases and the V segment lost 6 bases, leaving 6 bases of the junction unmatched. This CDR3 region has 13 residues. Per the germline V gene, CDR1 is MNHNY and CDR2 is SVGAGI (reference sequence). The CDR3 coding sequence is TGTGCCAGCAGACACCGGGACAGTTACGAGCAGTACTTC. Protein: CASRHRDSYEQYF.

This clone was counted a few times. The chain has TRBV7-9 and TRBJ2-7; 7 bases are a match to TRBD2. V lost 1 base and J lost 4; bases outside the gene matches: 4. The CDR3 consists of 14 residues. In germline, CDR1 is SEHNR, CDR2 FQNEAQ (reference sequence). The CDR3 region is CASSLGELAYEQYF. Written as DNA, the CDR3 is TGTGCCAGCAGCTTAGGGGAACTAGCGTACGAGCAGTACTTC.

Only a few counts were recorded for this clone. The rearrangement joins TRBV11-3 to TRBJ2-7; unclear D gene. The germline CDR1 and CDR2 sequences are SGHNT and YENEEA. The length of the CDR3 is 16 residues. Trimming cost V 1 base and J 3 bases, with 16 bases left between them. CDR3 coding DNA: TGTGCCAGCAGCTTAGTGGCACAGCCGACCAACTACGAGCAGTACTTC. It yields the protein CASSLVAQPTNYEQYF.

CDR3 sequence: CASSFEGLDEQYF. CDR3 nucleotides: TGTGCCAGCAGTTTTGAAGGGCTGGACGAGCAGTACTTC. The chain is built from TRBV28 and TRBJ2-7; D gene ambiguous. V gave up 3 bases and J gave up 5 bases, with 11 bases separating them. Germline loops: CDR1 MDHEN, CDR2 SYDVKM. CDR3 length: 13 amino acids.

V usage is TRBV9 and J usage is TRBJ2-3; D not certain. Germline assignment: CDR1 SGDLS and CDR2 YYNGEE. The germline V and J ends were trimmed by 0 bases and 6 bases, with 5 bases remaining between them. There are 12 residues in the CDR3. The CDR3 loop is CASSVVGDTQYF. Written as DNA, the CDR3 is TGTGCCAGCAGCGTAGTGGGGGATACGCAGTATTTT.

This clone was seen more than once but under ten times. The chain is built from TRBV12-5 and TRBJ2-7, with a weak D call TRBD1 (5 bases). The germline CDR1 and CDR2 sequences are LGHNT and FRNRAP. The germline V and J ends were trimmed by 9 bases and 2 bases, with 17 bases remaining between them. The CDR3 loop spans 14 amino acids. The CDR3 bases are TGTGCTAGCGCCTGGACACCTCGACCCTACGAGCAGTACTTC. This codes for CASAWTPRPYEQYF.

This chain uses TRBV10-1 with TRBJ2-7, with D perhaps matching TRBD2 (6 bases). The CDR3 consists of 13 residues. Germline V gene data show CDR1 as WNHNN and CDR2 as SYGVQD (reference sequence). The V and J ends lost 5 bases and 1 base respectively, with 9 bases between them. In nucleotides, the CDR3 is TGCGCCAGCAGTCGTGGGGGGTCCTACGAGCAGTACTTC. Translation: CASSRGGSYEQYF.

CDR3 loop: CASSLALQPVYEQYF. The CDR3, as DNA: TGTGCCAGCAGCTTAGCTTTACAGCCAGTCTACGAGCAGTACTTC. J is TRBJ2-7 and V is TRBV7-3, with D hard to call. The V gene lost 2 bases and the J gene lost 3 bases, with 14 bases spanning the gap. The CDR3 runs 15 residues. CDR1 SGHTA and CDR2 FQGTGA come from the germline V gene.

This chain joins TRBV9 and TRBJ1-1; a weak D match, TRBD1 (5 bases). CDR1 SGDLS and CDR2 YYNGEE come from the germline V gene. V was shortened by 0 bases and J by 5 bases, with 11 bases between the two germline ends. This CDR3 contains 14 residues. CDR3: CASSVGQGGTEAFF. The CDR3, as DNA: TGTGCCAGCAGCGTAGGTCAGGGTGGGACTGAAGCTTTCTTT.

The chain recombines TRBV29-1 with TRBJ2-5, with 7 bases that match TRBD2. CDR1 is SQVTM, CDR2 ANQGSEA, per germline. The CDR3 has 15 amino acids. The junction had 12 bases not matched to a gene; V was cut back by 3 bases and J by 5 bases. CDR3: CSVEGGSTRGETQYF. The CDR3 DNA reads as TGCAGCGTTGAGGGCGGGTCCACGCGGGGGGAGACCCAGTACTTC.

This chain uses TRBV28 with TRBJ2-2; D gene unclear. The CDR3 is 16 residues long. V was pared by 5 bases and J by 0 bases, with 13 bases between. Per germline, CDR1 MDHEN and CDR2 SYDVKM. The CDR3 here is CASSPRLAANTGELFF. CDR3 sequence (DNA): TGTGCCAGCAGTCCCAGACTCGCCGCGAACACCGGGGAGCTGTTTTTT. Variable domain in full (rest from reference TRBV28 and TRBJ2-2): DVKVTQSSRYLVKRTGEKVFLECVQDMDHENMFWYRQDPGLGLRLIYFSYDVKMKEKGDIPEGYSVSREKKERFSLILESASTNQTSMYLCASSPRLAANTGELFFGEGSRLTVL.

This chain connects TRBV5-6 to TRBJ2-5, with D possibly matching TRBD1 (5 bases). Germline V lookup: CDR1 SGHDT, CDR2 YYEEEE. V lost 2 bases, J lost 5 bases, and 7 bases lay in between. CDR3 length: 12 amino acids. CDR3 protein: CASSFPGETQYF. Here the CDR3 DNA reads TGTGCCAGCAGCTTCCCAGGGGAGACCCAGTACTTC.

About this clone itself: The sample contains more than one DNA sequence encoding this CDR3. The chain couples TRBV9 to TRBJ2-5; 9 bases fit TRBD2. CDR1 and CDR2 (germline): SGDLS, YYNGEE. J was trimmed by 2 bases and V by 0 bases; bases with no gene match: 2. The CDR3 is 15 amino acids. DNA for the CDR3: TGTGCCAGCAGCGTAGCAGCGGGGGGACAAGAGACCCAGTACTTC. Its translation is CASSVAAGGQETQYF.

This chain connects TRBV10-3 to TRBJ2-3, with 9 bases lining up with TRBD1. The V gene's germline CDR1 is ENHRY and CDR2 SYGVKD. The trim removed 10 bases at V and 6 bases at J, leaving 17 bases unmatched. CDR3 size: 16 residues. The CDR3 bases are TGTGCCACCGGCCCGGCCGGGACAGGGCCCAAGGATACGCAGTATTTT. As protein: CATGPAGTGPKDTQYF.

Written as DNA, the CDR3 is TGCGCCAGCGTACGGCGAGGCCACCGCTCCTACAATGAGCAGTTCTTC. Encoded protein: CASVRRGHRSYNEQFF. This chain links TRBV23-1 with TRBJ2-1; D not certain. TRBV23-1 is noted as an ORF with a role that remains uncertain. V gave up 8 bases and J gave up 0 bases, with 17 bases separating them. This CDR3 region has 16 residues.

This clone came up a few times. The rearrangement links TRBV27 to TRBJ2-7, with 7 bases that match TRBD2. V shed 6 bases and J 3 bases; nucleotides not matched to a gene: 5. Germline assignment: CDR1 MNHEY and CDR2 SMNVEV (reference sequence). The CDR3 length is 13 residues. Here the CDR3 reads CASRREDGYEQYF. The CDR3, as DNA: TGTGCCAGCAGACGGGAGGATGGCTACGAGCAGTACTTC.

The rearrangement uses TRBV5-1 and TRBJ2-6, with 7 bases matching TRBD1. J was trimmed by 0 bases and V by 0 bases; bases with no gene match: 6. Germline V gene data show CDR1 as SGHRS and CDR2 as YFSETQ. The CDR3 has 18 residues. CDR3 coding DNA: TGCGCCAGCAGCTTGGTCGGGACAGTGCTCTCTGGGGCCAACGTCCTGACTTTC. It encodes CASSLVGTVLSGANVLTF.

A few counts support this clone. The CDR3 nucleotides are TGTGCCAGCAGCTTGGGAGAGAGCTCCTACAATGAGCAGTTCTTC. Encoded protein: CASSLGESSYNEQFF. The chain links TRBV5-4 to TRBJ2-1, with D unresolved. V was cut by 0 bases and J by 0 bases, with 7 bases left in between. The germline V gene has CDR1 SGHNT and CDR2 YYREEE (reference sequence). This CDR3 has 15 residues.

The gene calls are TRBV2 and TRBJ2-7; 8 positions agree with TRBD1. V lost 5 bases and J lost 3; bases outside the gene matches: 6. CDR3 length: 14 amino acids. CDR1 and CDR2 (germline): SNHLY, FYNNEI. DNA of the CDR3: TGTGCCAGCAGTTTTTCTGGACAGGGCTACGAGCAGTACTTC. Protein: CASSFSGQGYEQYF.

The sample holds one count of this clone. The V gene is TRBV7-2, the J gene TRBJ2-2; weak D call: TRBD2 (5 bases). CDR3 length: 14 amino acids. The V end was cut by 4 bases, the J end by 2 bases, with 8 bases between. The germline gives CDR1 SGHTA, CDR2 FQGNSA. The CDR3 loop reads CASSSGINTGELFF. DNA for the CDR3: TGTGCCAGCAGCTCCGGGATAAACACCGGGGAGCTGTTTTTT.